Listed below are T cell receptor beta chains from one sample, sequenced in a study of blood T cells in healthy people across ages. Each CDR3 protein is one row after TCRdb ran MiXCR on the 5' RACE reads. The sample has 550,000 to 800,000 distinct CDR3 sequences, about 30% seen once. Sequencing input: blood. The receptor source for this set is a woman aged 80 or over in good health. The CDR3 runs from the conserved cysteine through the conserved F or W. The order of the fields is J gene, V gene, clone size, D gene, CDR3 DNA, CDR3 protein. The D gene is left open where the match is weak. Some rows mark clone size as missing; the rest say once, few, many or name a class of expanded clone.

>TRBJ2-6|TRBV6-5|many|TRBD1
TGTGCCAGCAGTTCTCGGACAGGGAAGGCTGGGGCCAACGTCCTGACTTTC
CASSSRTGKAGANVLTF
>TRBJ1-2|TRBV20-1|many|TRBD1
TGCAGTGCTTTCTCCAGGGGGTTGGATGGCTACACCTTC
CSAFSRGLDGYTF
>TRBJ1-1|TRBV7-9|many|NA
TGTGCCAGCAGCTTAGTTGCAGGTGGGAACACTGAAGCTTTCTTT
CASSLVAGGNTEAFF
>TRBJ1-4|TRBV5-1|NA|NA
TGCGCCAGCAGCATAGAGGGGCGGCGGATTGCAACTAATGAAAAACGGTTTTTT
CASSIEGRRIATNEKRFF
>TRBJ2-3|TRBV7-2|NA|NA
TGTGCCAGCAGCTTAGTAGGTCAGGATACGCAGTATTTT
CASSLVGQDTQYF
>TRBJ2-5|TRBV12-3/TRBV12-4|NA|NA
TGTGCCAGCAGCACCGACAGCCAGACCCAGTACTTC
CASSTDSQTQYF
>TRBJ1-2|TRBV19|few|TRBD1
TGTGCCAGTAGTATGGGGTACCAGGGGGACTATGGCTACACCTTC
CASSMGYQGDYGYTF
>TRBJ2-4|TRBV3-1|NA|TRBD1
TGCGCCAGCAGCCTCTACGGGACAGGGGATACCAAAAACATTCAGTACTTC
CASSLYGTGDTKNIQYF
>TRBJ2-1|TRBV20-1|NA|TRBD2
TGCAGTGCCGAGGCTAGCGGGAGTTCGCGAAACAATGAGCAGTTCTTC
CSAEASGSSRNNEQFF
>TRBJ1-5|TRBV7-8|many|NA
TGTGCCAGCAGCCTAAGGGAGGCACTTGGCTGGCCCCAGCATTTT
CASSLREALGWPQHF
>TRBJ2-2|TRBV3-1|NA|TRBD1
TGTGCCAGCAGCCACCGACAGGGAGCCGGGGAGCTGTTTTTT
CASSHRQGAGELFF
>TRBJ2-2|TRBV6-2/TRBV6-3|few|NA
TGTGCCAGCAGTTATTGGCGTAGCACCGGGGAGCTGTTTTTT
CASSYWRSTGELFF
>TRBJ2-5|TRBV28|many|NA
TGTGCCAGCAGTAGATCAGAGACCCAGTACTTC
CASSRSETQYF
>TRBJ2-7|TRBV29-1|many|NA
TGCAGCGCTTATCGCGGTTCGGACGAGCAGTACTTC
CSAYRGSDEQYF
>TRBJ1-4|TRBV3-1|few|TRBD1
TGTGCCAGCAGCCAGTTTGGGGACAGCTCTAATGAAAAACTGTTTTTT
CASSQFGDSSNEKLFF
>TRBJ1-1|TRBV21-1|few|NA
TGTGCCAGCAGCAAAGATTGGGCAGATTTAATGAACACTGAAGCTTTCTTT
CASSKDWADLMNTEAFF
>TRBJ2-5|TRBV5-6|NA|TRBD2
TGTACCAGCAGCCCCCCCGGACTAGCGGGGGGCGAGACCCAGTACTTC
CTSSPPGLAGGETQYF
>TRBJ2-5|TRBV10-2|NA|TRBD2
TGCGCCAGCAGTGTTAGTAGCGGGGTAGAGACCCAGTACTTC
CASSVSSGVETQYF
>TRBJ1-2|TRBV20-1|many|NA
TGCAGTGCTAGAGATGCGACGGTAATAACTAACTATGGCTACACCTTC
CSARDATVITNYGYTF
>TRBJ2-4|TRBV15|NA|TRBD2
TGTGCCACCAGCAGAGATCGGGAGGCAGGGAGGCTTATAGCCAAAAACATTCAGTACTTC
CATSRDREAGRLIAKNIQYF
>TRBJ2-1|TRBV7-2|once|NA
TGTGCCAGCAGCTTAGTCGGGACTGTCTCCTACAATGAGCAGTTCTTC
CASSLVGTVSYNEQFF
>TRBJ2-7|TRBV20-1|once|NA
TGCAGTGCTAGAGAAACAGGGCGACTAGGGCAGTACTTC
CSARETGRLGQYF
>TRBJ2-3|TRBV7-3|few|NA
TGTGCCAGCAGCTTAAGTGGGGGGGCCGAGGCGCAGTATTTT
CASSLSGGAEAQYF
>TRBJ1-2|TRBV7-8|NA|NA
TGTGCCAACAGCTTAGGGCAGGGAGGCGGTTACACCTTC
CANSLGQGGGYTF
>TRBJ2-1|TRBV7-6|many|NA
TGTGCCAGCAGCTTATCCCTCCCCGGAGGGGCCGGTGAGCAGTTCTTC
CASSLSLPGGAGEQFF
>TRBJ1-2|TRBV18|many|TRBD1
TGTGCCAGCTCACCAAGACAGGGGCTTAACTATGGCTACACCTTC
CASSPRQGLNYGYTF
>TRBJ2-1|TRBV15|many|NA
TGTGCCACCAGCAGAGAGAGACAGTCCTACAATGAGCAGTTCTTC
CATSRERQSYNEQFF